Following are 27 T cell receptor beta chains from one sample sequenced in a study of T-cell memory formation after mild COVID-19. TCRdb re-called the 5' RACE reads with MiXCR, one entry per CDR3 protein. The table lists around 250,000 distinct CDR3 sequences, around 15% of them singletons. The sample taken for sequencing was PBMCs or a T cell subset sorted from them (not recorded which). Receptors were obtained from a man between 18 and 35 years old who had mild COVID-19 (a few samples of this study predate the infection). Cell type and time point are not known.

This clonotype was counted only a few times. The chain combines TRBV5-1 with TRBJ2-3; 7 bases match TRBD1. V lost 4 bases, J lost 5 bases, and 10 bases stayed unmatched. The length of the CDR3 is 15 residues. CDR1 is SGHRS and CDR2 is YFSETQ in the germline V gene. This CDR3 reads CASSRDSPRRDTQYF. The CDR3 nucleotides are TGCGCCAGCAGCAGGGACAGCCCAAGGAGAGATACGCAGTATTTT. The full variable domain, completed using reference TRBV5-1 and TRBJ2-3, is KAGVTQTPRYLIKTRGQQVTLSCSPISGHRSVSWYQQTPGQGLQFLFEYFSETQRNKGNFPGRFSGRQFSNSRSEMNVSTLELGDSALYLCASSRDSPRRDTQYFGPGTRLTVL.

This clonotype was counted ten times or more. The gene calls are TRBV5-1 and TRBJ2-7, with D possibly TRBD1 on 6 matching bases. Germline V gene data show CDR1 as SGHRS and CDR2 as YFSETQ. The CDR3 loop spans 12 amino acids. Trimming removed 1 base from V and 6 bases from J, with 8 bases in between. The CDR3 coding sequence is TGCGCCAGCAGCTTGACAGGGAGCGAGCAGTACGTC. The encoded protein is CASSLTGSEQYV.

The chain joins TRBV12-3 or TRBV12-4 to TRBJ2-5, with D perhaps TRBD1 or TRBD2 (5 bases each). Between the trimmed V and J ends, which lost 6 bases and 2 bases, there was a span of 19 bases. The CDR3 has 16 residues. The CDR3 loop is CASRRTRDALQETQYF. The CDR3 coding sequence is TGTGCCAGCAGACGAACCCGGGACGCCCTACAAGAGACCCAGTACTTC.

The chain combines TRBV28 with TRBJ1-2; D might be TRBD1 (5 bases). The CDR3 runs to 13 residues. V was clipped by 6 bases and J by 8 bases, with 16 bases between them. Germline values: CDR1 MDHEN, CDR2 SYDVKM. The CDR3: CASRPGTAGGYTF. For the CDR3, the DNA is TGTGCCAGCAGGCCCGGGACCGCCGGGGGCTACACCTTC.

This clonotype was counted between two and nine times. The rearrangement uses TRBV6-2 or TRBV6-3 and TRBJ1-5; 9 nucleotides agree with TRBD1. Germline lookup yields CDR1 MNHEY and CDR2 SVGEGT. The CDR3 runs 14 residues. The CDR3 bases are TGTGAATCGAGAGGACAGGGGAACAATCAGCCCCAGCATTTT. Translated: CESRGQGNNQPQHF.

The chain combines TRBV18 with TRBJ1-2; tentatively, D is TRBD1 (6 bases). CDR1 KGHSH and CDR2 LQKENI come from the germline V gene. The CDR3 loop spans 14 amino acids. The V end lost 1 base, the J end lost 6 bases, and 12 bases lay between the germline ends. CDR3 amino acids: CASSPQSGEDGYTF. The CDR3 nucleotides read TGTGCCAGCTCACCACAGTCAGGGGAGGATGGCTACACCTTC.

This clonotype was detected ten times or more. This chain joins TRBV20-1 and TRBJ2-1; no firm D call. This CDR3 has 14 amino acids. Per germline, CDR1 DFQATT and CDR2 SNEGSKA (reference sequence). The germline V and J ends were trimmed by 5 bases and 3 bases, with 14 bases remaining between them. This CDR3 reads CSAQTETGYNEQFF. The CDR3 nucleotides are TGCAGTGCTCAGACGGAAACGGGCTACAATGAGCAGTTCTTC.

This clonotype was seen only a few times. This chain connects TRBV20-1 to TRBJ2-1; D perhaps matches TRBD2 (5 bases). Trimming stripped 5 bases from V and 4 bases from J, with 18 bases between. The CDR3 has 15 residues. Germline assignment: CDR1 DFQATT and CDR2 SNEGSKA (reference sequence). The CDR3 DNA sequence: TGCAGTGCTGCGCGGGCTACCACCCAGTACAATGAGCAGTTCTTC. This sequence encodes CSAARATTQYNEQFF.

The chain couples TRBV4-3 to TRBJ2-6, with 11 bases aligning to TRBD1. There are 17 residues in the CDR3. Germline V gene data show CDR1 as LGHNA and CDR2 as YSLEER. After removal of 1 base from V and 4 bases from J, the junction contained 3 bases not matched to a gene. The CDR3 nucleotides are TGCGCCAGCAGCCAAGGGACAGGGGGCGACGGGGCCAACGTCCTGACTTTC. Amino acid sequence: CASSQGTGGDGANVLTF.

In this sample, this clonotype turned up a few times. The CDR3 here is CASSGPWAGKADTQYF. The CDR3 DNA is TGTGCCAGCAGTGGGCCATGGGCGGGAAAGGCAGATACGCAGTATTTT. The chain couples TRBV6-5 to TRBJ2-3, with TRBD2 as a possible D gene (6 bases). CDR3 length: 16 amino acids. The germline CDR1 and CDR2 sequences are MNHEY and SVGAGI. The V and J ends lost 5 bases and 4 bases respectively, with 19 bases between them.

The chain carries TRBV15 and TRBJ2-7; a possible D gene is TRBD1 (5 bases). Germline V gene lookup returns CDR1 LNHNV and CDR2 YYDKDF (reference sequence). This CDR3 is 13 amino acids long. The V end lost 5 bases, the J end lost 2 bases, and 10 bases lay between the germline ends. CDR3 sequence (DNA): TGTGCCACCAGCCTCGACAGCACCTACGAGCAGTACGTC. This encodes CATSLDSTYEQYV.

The chain combines TRBV20-1 with TRBJ1-1, with 11 bases matching TRBD1. CDR3 length: 16 amino acids. Germline V CDR1 and CDR2: DFQATT, SNEGSKA (reference sequence). The trim removed 3 bases at V and 6 bases at J, leaving 12 bases unmatched. The CDR3 DNA follows: TGCAGTGCTAGTAGGATGGCGGGACAGGGGGACTCTGAAGCTTTCTTT. Amino acid sequence: CSASRMAGQGDSEAFF.

The genes are TRBV6-5 and TRBJ1-2; a weak D match, TRBD1 (6 bases). The CDR3 runs to 12 residues. Germline CDR1 reads MNHEY; CDR2 reads SVGAGI. V was shortened by 8 bases and J by 2 bases, with 9 bases between the two germline ends. Here the CDR3 reads CASGRGNYGYTF. As DNA, the CDR3 is TGTGCCAGCGGGAGGGGGAACTATGGCTACACCTTC.

This clonotype was counted only a few times. This chain uses TRBV5-1 with TRBJ2-3; no clear D. Germline lookup yields CDR1 SGHRS and CDR2 YFSETQ. The V and J ends lost 1 base and 0 bases respectively, with 9 bases between them. This CDR3 spans 15 amino acids. CDR3 in DNA: TGCGCCAGCAGCTTGATATCTCCTAGCACAGATACGCAGTATTTT. It yields the protein CASSLISPSTDTQYF. Combining the CDR3 with reference TRBV5-1 and TRBJ2-3 gives the whole variable domain KAGVTQTPRYLIKTRGQQVTLSCSPISGHRSVSWYQQTPGQGLQFLFEYFSETQRNKGNFPGRFSGRQFSNSRSEMNVSTLELGDSALYLCASSLISPSTDTQYFGPGTRLTVL.

This clonotype was detected ten times or more. The rearrangement joins TRBV11-2 to TRBJ2-1; 7 nucleotides agree with TRBD2. The germline CDR1 and CDR2 sequences are SGHAT and FQNNGV. V lost 4 bases, J lost 4 bases, and 4 bases stayed unmatched. This CDR3 comprises 14 residues. The CDR3 here is CASSSSGDYNEQFF. For the CDR3, the DNA is TGTGCCAGCAGCTCTAGCGGAGATTACAATGAGCAGTTCTTC.

This clonotype showed up just a few times. The rearrangement links TRBV6-2 or TRBV6-3 to TRBJ1-1, with a weak D call TRBD1 (6 bases). Germline-derived CDR1 and CDR2 are MNHEY and SVGEGT. The ends were cut back, 5 bases at V and 2 bases at J, with 18 bases in the middle. The length of the CDR3 is 16 residues. CDR3 loop: CASSALDRQANTEAFF. CDR3 DNA sequence: TGTGCCAGCAGTGCCCTCGACAGGCAGGCCAACACTGAAGCTTTCTTT.

This clonotype was detected a few times. The rearrangement links TRBV7-6 to TRBJ1-4; D is undetermined. Between the trimmed V and J ends, which lost 5 bases and 8 bases, there was a span of 18 bases. The germline V gene encodes CDR1 SGHVS and CDR2 FNYEAQ. CDR3 length: 15 residues. The CDR3 nucleotides are TGTGCCAGCAGCCCCAACTCCCTGGTGGGGGAAAAACTGTTTTTT. Its protein product is CASSPNSLVGEKLFF. The full variable domain, its missing parts supplied by reference TRBV7-6 and TRBJ1-4, is GAGVSQSPRYKVTKRGQDVALRCDPISGHVSLYWYRQALGQGPEFLTYFNYEAQQDKSGLPNDRFSAERPEGSISTLTIQRTEQRDSAMYRCASSPNSLVGEKLFFGSGTQLSVL.

The rearrangement uses TRBV6-1 and TRBJ2-1; D is perhaps TRBD1 or TRBD2 (5 bases each). V was pared by 7 bases and J by 7 bases, with 26 bases between. The CDR3 runs to 17 residues. Germline V lookup: CDR1 MNHNS, CDR2 SASEGT. In nucleotides, the CDR3 is TGTGCCAGCACTGGAGCCCCGGGACCAACTACAAATAATGAGCAGTTCTTC. Amino acid sequence: CASTGAPGPTTNNEQFF.

This clonotype was seen a few times. The chain is built from TRBV2 and TRBJ2-1; D call uncertain. In germline, CDR1 is SNHLY, CDR2 FYNNEI. The germline V and J ends were trimmed by 7 bases and 5 bases, with 12 bases remaining between them. CDR3 length: 13 amino acids. The CDR3 region is CASTTASDNEQFF. DNA for the CDR3: TGTGCCAGCACCACCGCCTCGGACAATGAGCAGTTCTTC.

This clonotype was recorded a few times. The chain recombines TRBV29-1 with TRBJ2-4, with D unclear. Trimming stripped 4 bases from V and 1 base from J, with 8 bases between. The germline V gene has CDR1 SQVTM and CDR2 ANQGSEA. There are 13 residues in the CDR3. The CDR3: CSVVPGAKNIQYF. Written as DNA, the CDR3 is TGCAGCGTTGTACCCGGGGCCAAAAACATTCAGTACTTC.

This chain connects TRBV5-1 to TRBJ2-3; 11 nucleotides line up with TRBD2. The CDR3 is 16 amino acids. Trimming removed 1 base from V and 4 bases from J; junction bases left unmatched: 5. Looked up from germline, CDR1 is SGHRS and CDR2 is YFSETQ. The CDR3: CASSLSLAGGADTQYF. The CDR3 DNA reads TGCGCCAGCAGCTTGTCCCTAGCGGGGGGTGCAGATACGCAGTATTTT.

This clonotype turned up a few times. The chain employs TRBV5-1 and TRBJ2-2, with D possibly TRBD1 on 6 matching bases. V was clipped by 0 bases and J by 3 bases, with 6 bases between them. CDR3 length: 14 residues. Germline assignment: CDR1 SGHRS and CDR2 YFSETQ. DNA for the CDR3: TGCGCCAGCAGCTTGGGACAGGACACCGGGGAGCTGTTTTTT. It codes for CASSLGQDTGELFF. The complete variable domain, with remaining parts taken from reference TRBV5-1 and TRBJ2-2, reads KAGVTQTPRYLIKTRGQQVTLSCSPISGHRSVSWYQQTPGQGLQFLFEYFSETQRNKGNFPGRFSGRQFSNSRSEMNVSTLELGDSALYLCASSLGQDTGELFFGEGSRLTVL.

This clonotype was detected only a few times. This chain uses TRBV11-2 with TRBJ2-1; D is unclear. This CDR3 region has 17 residues. Looked up from germline, CDR1 is SGHAT and CDR2 is FQNNGV. Trimming left V 1 base short and J 2 bases short, with 15 bases between. The CDR3 sequence: CASSLVDAFEPYNEQFF. Written as DNA, the CDR3 is TGTGCCAGCAGCTTAGTCGACGCCTTTGAGCCCTACAATGAGCAGTTCTTC.

This clonotype was detected a few times. This sequence joins TRBV6-2 or TRBV6-3 and TRBJ2-5; 9 bases map to TRBD1. CDR1 is MNHEY and CDR2 is SVGEGT in the germline V gene. This CDR3 comprises 15 residues. Germline trimming cut 3 bases from V and 3 bases from J; bases unmatched to any gene: 5. The DNA of the CDR3 is TGTGCCAGCAGTTATGGGGACAGGGCAAAAGAGACCCAGTACTTC. Translating it yields CASSYGDRAKETQYF.

This clonotype was detected only a few times. This chain links TRBV6-5 with TRBJ1-3; weak D call: TRBD1 (6 bases). The CDR3 consists of 16 residues. Germline V lookup: CDR1 MNHEY, CDR2 SVGAGI. Trimming removed 2 bases at V and 2 bases at J, with 13 bases between. The CDR3, as DNA: TGTGCCAGCAGTTACACAGGGCAATCGGCTGGAAACACCATATATTTT. Translating gives CASSYTGQSAGNTIYF.

The chain carries TRBV2 and TRBJ1-1, with TRBD1 matching over 7 bases. The CDR3 covers 18 residues. The junction had 24 bases not matched to a gene; V was cut back by 8 bases and J by 6 bases. Per the germline V gene, CDR1 is SNHLY and CDR2 is FYNNEI. Written as DNA, the CDR3 is TGTGCCAGCGGGTTTAACCGGGACAGCAACACACACGGGGCTGAAGCTTTCTTT. This sequence encodes CASGFNRDSNTHGAEAFF.

This clonotype was seen a handful of times. The chain couples TRBV5-1 to TRBJ2-5; 12 nucleotides agree with TRBD2. The CDR3 is 16 residues long. V shed 4 bases, J shed 2 bases, and the junction held 6 bases outside the gene matches. Germline values: CDR1 SGHRS, CDR2 YFSETQ. Here the CDR3 DNA reads TGCGCCAGCAGCAGAGGACTAGCGGGGCGACAAGAGACCCAGTACTTC. Its protein is CASSRGLAGRQETQYF.